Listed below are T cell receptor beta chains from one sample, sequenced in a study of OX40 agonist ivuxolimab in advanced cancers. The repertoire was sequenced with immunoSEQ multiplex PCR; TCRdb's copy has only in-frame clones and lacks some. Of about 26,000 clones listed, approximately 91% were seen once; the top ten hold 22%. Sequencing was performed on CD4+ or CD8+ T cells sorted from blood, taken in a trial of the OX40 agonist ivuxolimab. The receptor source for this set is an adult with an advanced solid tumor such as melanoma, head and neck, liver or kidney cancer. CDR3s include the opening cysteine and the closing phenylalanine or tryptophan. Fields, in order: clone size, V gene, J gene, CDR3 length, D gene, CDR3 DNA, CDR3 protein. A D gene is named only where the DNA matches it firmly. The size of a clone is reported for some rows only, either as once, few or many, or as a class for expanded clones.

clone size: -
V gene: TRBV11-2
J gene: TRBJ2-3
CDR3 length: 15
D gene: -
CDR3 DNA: TGTGCCAGCAGCTTAGGAGGGACTGTCACAGATACGCAGTATTTT
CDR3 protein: CASSLGGTVTDTQYF

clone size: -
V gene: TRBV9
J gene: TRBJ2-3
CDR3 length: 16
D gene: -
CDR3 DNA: TGTGCCAGCAGCGACCGGGGGCGGGACAGCACAGATACGCAGTATTTT
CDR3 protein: CASSDRGRDSTDTQYF

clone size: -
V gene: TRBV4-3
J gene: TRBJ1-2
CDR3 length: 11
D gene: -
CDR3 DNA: TGCGCCAGCAGCCAAGGTGTGCGCTACACCTTC
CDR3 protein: CASSQGVRYTF

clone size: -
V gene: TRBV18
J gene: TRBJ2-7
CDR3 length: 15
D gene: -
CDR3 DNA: TGTGCCAGCTCGCAACAGCGGAGATCGTCCTACGAGCAGTACTTC
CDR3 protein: CASSQQRRSSYEQYF

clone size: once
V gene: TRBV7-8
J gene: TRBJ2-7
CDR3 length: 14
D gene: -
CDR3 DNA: TGTGCCAGCAGCTTATCGGGGTTTGGCTACGAGCAGTACTTC
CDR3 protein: CASSLSGFGYEQYF

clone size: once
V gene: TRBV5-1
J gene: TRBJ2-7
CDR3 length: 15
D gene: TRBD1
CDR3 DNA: TGCGCCAGCAGCTTGGGACAGGGGTTCCTCAGCGAGCAGTACTTC
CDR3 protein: CASSLGQGFLSEQYF

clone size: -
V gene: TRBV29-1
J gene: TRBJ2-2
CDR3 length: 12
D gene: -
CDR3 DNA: TGCAGCGCTCCCGGTGATACCGGGGAGCTGTTTTTT
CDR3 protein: CSAPGDTGELFF

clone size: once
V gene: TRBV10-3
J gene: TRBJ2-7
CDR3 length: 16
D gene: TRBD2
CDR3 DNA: TGTGCCATCAGTGAGATAAGAAGCGGGACCTCCTACGAGCAGTACTTC
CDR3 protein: CAISEIRSGTSYEQYF

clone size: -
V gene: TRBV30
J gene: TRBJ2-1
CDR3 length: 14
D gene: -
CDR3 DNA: TGTGCCTGGAGTGGTGGTGATGCGATAAATGAGCAGTTCTTC
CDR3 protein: CAWSGGDAINEQFF

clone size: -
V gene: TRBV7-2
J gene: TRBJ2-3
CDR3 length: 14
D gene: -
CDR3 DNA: TGTGCCAGCAGTCCCGTCGGTGGTACAGATACGCAGTATTTT
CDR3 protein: CASSPVGGTDTQYF

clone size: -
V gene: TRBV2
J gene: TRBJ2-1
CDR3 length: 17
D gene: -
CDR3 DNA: TGTGCCAGCAGTCCCTTCTCGGGGTACGGTTCCTACAATGAGCAGTTCTTC
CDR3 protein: CASSPFSGYGSYNEQFF

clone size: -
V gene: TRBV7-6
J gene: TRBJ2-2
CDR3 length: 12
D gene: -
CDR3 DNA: TGTGCCAGCAGCTTTGGGGGCGGGGAGCTGTTTTTT
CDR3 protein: CASSFGGGELFF

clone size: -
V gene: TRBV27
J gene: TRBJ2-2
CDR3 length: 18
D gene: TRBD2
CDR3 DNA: TGTGCCAGCAGCCCGGGACTAGCGGGAGTTAGGAACACCGGGGAGCTGTTTTTT
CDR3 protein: CASSPGLAGVRNTGELFF

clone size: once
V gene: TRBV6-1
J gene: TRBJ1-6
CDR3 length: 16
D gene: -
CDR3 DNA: TGTGCCAGCAGTGAACTCCTCTCCTCCTATAATTCACCCCTCCACTTT
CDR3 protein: CASSELLSSYNSPLHF

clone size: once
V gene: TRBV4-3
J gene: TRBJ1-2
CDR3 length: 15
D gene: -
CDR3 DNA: TGCGCCAGCAGCCAAGATCGGCGGACGGCCTATGGCTACACCTTC
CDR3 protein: CASSQDRRTAYGYTF

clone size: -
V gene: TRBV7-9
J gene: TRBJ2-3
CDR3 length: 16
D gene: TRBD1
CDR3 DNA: TGTGCCAGCAGCCCCCGACAGGGGGCGCGGGTAGATACGCAGTATTTT
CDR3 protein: CASSPRQGARVDTQYF

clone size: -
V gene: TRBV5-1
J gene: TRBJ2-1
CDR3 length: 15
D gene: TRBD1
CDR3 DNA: TGCGCCAGCAGCCCAGGACAGGGGGCATCGAATGAGCAGTTCTTC
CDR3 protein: CASSPGQGASNEQFF

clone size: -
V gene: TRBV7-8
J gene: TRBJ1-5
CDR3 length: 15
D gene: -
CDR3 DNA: TGTGCCAGCAGCTTAGAACGTGGGGGCAGTCAGCCCCAGCATTTT
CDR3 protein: CASSLERGGSQPQHF

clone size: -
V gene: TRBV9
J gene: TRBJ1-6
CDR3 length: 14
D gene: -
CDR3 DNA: TGTGCCAGCAGCGGTAGACAGGCTAATTCACCCCTCCACTTT
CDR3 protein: CASSGRQANSPLHF

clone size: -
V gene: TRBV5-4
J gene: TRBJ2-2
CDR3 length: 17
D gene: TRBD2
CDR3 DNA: TGTGCCAGCAGCTTCTGGCTAGCGGGAGGTAACACCGGGGAGCTGTTTTTT
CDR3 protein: CASSFWLAGGNTGELFF

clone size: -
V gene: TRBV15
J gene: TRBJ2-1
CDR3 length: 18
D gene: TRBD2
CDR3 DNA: TGTGCCACCAGCAGGGACCTAGCGGGGGGGCCCCACGACAATGAGCAGTTCTTC
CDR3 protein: CATSRDLAGGPHDNEQFF

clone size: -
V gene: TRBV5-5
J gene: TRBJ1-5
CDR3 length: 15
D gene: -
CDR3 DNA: TGTGCCAGCAGCTTGGTAGGGGATAGCAATCAGCCCCAGCATTTT
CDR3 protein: CASSLVGDSNQPQHF

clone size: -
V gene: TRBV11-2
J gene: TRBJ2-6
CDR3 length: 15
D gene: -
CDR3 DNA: TGTGCCAGCAGCGAAGGGGGGGCTGGGGCCAACGTCCTGACTTTC
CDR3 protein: CASSEGGAGANVLTF

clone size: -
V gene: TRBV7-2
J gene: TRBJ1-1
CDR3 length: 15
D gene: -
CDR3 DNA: TGTGCCAGCAGCACGGCAGGGAGCGGGAACACTGAAGCTTTCTTT
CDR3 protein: CASSTAGSGNTEAFF

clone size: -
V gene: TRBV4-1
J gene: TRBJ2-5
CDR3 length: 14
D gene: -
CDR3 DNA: TGCGCCAGCAGCCAAGAAGGGATCCAAGAGACCCAGTACTTC
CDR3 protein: CASSQEGIQETQYF

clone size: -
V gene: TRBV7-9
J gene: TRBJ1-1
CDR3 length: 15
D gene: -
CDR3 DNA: TGTGCCAGCAGTAAGGTTGGGACACAGAACACTGAAGCTTTCTTT
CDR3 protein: CASSKVGTQNTEAFF

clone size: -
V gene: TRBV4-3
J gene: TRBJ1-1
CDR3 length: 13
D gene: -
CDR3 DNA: TGCGCCAGCAGTTCCGAGGGGGGCACTGAAGCTTTCTTT
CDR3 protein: CASSSEGGTEAFF

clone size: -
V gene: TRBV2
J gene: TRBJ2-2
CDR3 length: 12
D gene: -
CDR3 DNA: TGTGCCAGCTGGCCGACTGCCGGGGAGCTGTTTTTT
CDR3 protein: CASWPTAGELFF